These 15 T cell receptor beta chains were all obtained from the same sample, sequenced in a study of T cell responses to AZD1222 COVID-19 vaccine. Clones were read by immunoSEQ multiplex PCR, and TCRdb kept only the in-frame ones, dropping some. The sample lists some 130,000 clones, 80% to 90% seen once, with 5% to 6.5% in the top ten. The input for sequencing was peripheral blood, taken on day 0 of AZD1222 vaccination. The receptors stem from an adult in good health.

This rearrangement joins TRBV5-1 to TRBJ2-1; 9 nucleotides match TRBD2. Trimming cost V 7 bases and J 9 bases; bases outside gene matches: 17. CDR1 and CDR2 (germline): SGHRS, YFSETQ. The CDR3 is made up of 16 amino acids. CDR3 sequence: CASSAQIRREGLEQFF. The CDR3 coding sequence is TGCGCCAGCTCTGCCCAAATCCGGCGGGAGGGCCTTGAGCAGTTCTTC.

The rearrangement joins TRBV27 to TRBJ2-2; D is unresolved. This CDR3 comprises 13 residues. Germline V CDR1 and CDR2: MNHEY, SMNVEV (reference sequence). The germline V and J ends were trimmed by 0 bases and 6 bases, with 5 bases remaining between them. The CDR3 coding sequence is TGTGCCAGCAGTTTATCAGTTTCCGGGGAGCTGTTTTTT. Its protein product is CASSLSVSGELFF.

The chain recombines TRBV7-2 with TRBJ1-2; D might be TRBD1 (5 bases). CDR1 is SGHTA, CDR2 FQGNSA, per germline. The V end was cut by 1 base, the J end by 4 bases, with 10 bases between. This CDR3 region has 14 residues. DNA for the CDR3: TGTGCCAGCAGCTTAGTGGGACCAATCTATGGCTACACCTTC. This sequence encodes CASSLVGPIYGYTF. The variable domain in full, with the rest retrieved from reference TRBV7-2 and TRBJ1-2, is GAGVSQSPSNKVTEKGKDVELRCDPISGHTALYWYRQSLGQGLEFLIYFQGNSAPDKSGLPSDRFSAERTGGSVSTLTIQRTQQEDSAVYLCASSLVGPIYGYTFGSGTRLTVV.

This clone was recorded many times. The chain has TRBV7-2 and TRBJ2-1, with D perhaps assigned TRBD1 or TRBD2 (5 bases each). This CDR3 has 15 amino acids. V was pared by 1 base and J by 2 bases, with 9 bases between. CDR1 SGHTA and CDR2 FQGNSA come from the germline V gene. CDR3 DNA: TGTGCCAGCAGCTTAGGGGTGGGGGCCTACAATGAGCAGTTCTTC. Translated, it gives CASSLGVGAYNEQFF.

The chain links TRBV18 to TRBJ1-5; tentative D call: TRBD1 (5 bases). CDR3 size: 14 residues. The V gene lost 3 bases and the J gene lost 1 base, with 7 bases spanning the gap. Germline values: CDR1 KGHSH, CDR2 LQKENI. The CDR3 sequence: CASSPGDSNQPQHF. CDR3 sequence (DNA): TGTGCCAGCTCACCGGGGGACAGCAATCAGCCCCAGCATTTT.

CDR3 nucleotides: TGCGCCAGCAGCTTGCGCGGGAGTGTTGATACGCAGTATTTT. Translation: CASSLRGSVDTQYF. V and J are TRBV5-1 and TRBJ2-3; 7 nucleotides align to TRBD2. V shed 1 base and J 6 bases; nucleotides not matched to a gene: 5. The CDR3 spans 14 residues. In germline, CDR1 is SGHRS, CDR2 YFSETQ.

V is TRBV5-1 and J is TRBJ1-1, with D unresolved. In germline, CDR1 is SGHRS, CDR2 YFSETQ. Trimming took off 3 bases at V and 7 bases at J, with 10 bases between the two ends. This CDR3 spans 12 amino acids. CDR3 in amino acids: CASSSKYSEAFF. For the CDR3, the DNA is TGCGCCAGCAGCTCCAAGTACAGTGAAGCTTTCTTT. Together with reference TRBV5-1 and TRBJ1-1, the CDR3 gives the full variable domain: KAGVTQTPRYLIKTRGQQVTLSCSPISGHRSVSWYQQTPGQGLQFLFEYFSETQRNKGNFPGRFSGRQFSNSRSEMNVSTLELGDSALYLCASSSKYSEAFFGQGTRLTVV.

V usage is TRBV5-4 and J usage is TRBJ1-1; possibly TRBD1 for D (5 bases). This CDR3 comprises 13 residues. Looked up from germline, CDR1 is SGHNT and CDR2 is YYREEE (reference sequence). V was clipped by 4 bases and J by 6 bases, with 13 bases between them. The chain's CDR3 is CASSVGSGAEAFF. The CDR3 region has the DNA TGTGCCAGCAGCGTGGGGTCGGGGGCTGAAGCTTTCTTT.

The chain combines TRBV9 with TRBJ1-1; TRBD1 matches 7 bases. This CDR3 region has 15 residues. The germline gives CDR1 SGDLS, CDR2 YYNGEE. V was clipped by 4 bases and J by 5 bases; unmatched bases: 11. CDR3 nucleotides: TGTGCCAGCAGCCCCAGAGACAGGGTGGGAACTGAAGCTTTCTTT. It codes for CASSPRDRVGTEAFF. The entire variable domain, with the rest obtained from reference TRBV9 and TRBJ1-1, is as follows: DSGVTQTPKHLITATGQRVTLRCSPRSGDLSVYWYQQSLDQGLQFLIQYYNGEERAKGNILERFSAQQFPDLHSELNLSSLELGDSALYFCASSPRDRVGTEAFFGQGTRLTVV.

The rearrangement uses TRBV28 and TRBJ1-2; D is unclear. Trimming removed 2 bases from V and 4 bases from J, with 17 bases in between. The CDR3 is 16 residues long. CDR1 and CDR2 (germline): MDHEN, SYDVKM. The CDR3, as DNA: TGTGCCAGCAGTTTAGACACAGACCTATTGGTCTATGGCTACACCTTC. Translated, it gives CASSLDTDLLVYGYTF.

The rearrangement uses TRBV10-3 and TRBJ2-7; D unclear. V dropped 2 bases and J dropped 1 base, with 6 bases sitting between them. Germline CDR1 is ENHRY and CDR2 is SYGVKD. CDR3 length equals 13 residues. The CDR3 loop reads CAISETESYEQYF. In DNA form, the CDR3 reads TGTGCCATCAGTGAGACAGAGTCCTACGAGCAGTACTTC.

CDR3 amino acids: CASAPGTSYNSPLHF. The CDR3 DNA follows: TGTGCCAGCGCACCGGGAACCTCCTATAATTCACCCCTCCACTTT. V gene TRBV5-4 combines with J gene TRBJ1-6; D call uncertain. Trimming removed 7 bases from V and 0 bases from J, with 11 bases in between. CDR3 length: 15 amino acids. The germline V gene has CDR1 SGHNT and CDR2 YYREEE (reference sequence).

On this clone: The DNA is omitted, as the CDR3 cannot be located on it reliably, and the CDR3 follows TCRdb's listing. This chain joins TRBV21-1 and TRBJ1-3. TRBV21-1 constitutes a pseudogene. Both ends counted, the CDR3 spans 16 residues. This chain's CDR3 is CASSKHGWGSGNTIYF.

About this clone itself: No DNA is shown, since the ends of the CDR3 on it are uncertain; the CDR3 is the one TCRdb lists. Here the CDR3 reads CASAFGPGPYEQYF. This chain uses TRBV19 with TRBJ2-7; TRBD1 is the table's D call, not checked against the DNA. Germline CDR1 LNHDA, CDR2 SQIVND (reference sequence). The CDR3 has 14 residues if both end residues are counted.

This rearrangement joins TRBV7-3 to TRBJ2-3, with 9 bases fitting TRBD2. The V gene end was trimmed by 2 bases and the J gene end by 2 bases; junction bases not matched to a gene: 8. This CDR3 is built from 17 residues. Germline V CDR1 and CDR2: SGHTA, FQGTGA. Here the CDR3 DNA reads TGTGCCAGCAGCTTAGACGCGGGAGGGGAAACCACAGATACGCAGTATTTT. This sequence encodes CASSLDAGGETTDTQYF.